The rows below give T cell receptor beta chains drawn from one sample of a study of T-cell reconstitution after alpha-beta-depleted transplantation in children. TCRdb independently ran MiXCR on the PCR reads; one entry per CDR3 protein. The sample consists of hundreds of thousands of distinct CDR3 sequences, around 14% of them appearing once. Here the sequenced sample was PBMCs, taken before TCRalphabeta/CD19-depleted stem cell transplant. Receptor source: a girl aged 2 to 9 with congenital amegakaryocytic thrombocytopenia, due to receive a stem cell transplant. Each CDR3 is given with its conserved first and last residue. D genes are given only for firm matches. Clone size is not always given. Where it is, it says once, few, many or a class for expanded clones.

D gene	clone size	V gene	J gene	CDR3 protein	CDR3 DNA
NA	NA	TRBV29-1	TRBJ2-1	CSVEDPGTEMDEQFF	TGCAGCGTTGAAGACCCCGGGACTGAGATGGATGAGCAGTTCTTC
NA	many	TRBV5-1	TRBJ1-1	CASSYGGGTEAFF	TGCGCCAGCAGCTATGGAGGGGGCACTGAAGCTTTCTTT
NA	many	TRBV6-6	TRBJ2-7	CASSSGFTYEQYF	TGTGCCAGCAGTTCGGGATTTACCTACGAGCAGTACTTC
NA	many	TRBV15	TRBJ2-3	CATSRDGSRTMTSTDTQYF	TGTGCCACCAGCAGAGATGGATCCAGAACGATGACTAGCACAGATACGCAGTATTTT
TRBD2	many	TRBV5-1	TRBJ2-1	CASSSQKPWTSGPSYNEQFF	TGCGCCAGCAGCTCCCAAAAACCCTGGACTAGCGGGCCCTCCTACAATGAGCAGTTCTTC
NA	many	TRBV20-1	TRBJ2-3	CSARDLRWTDTQYF	TGCAGTGCTAGAGATTTACGGTGGACAGATACGCAGTATTTT
NA	NA	TRBV21-1	TRBJ2-7	CASSKALGTGGSLEGYEQYF	TGTGCCAGCAGCAAAGCGCTGGGGACAGGGGGTTCCTTGGAGGGCTACGAGCAGTACTTC
NA	NA	TRBV6-4	TRBJ2-1	CASINEQFF	TGTGCCAGCATCAATGAGCAGTTCTTC
TRBD2	NA	TRBV29-1	TRBJ2-1	CSVTLRTSGSLGNEQFF	TGCAGCGTAACCTTAAGGACTAGCGGGAGTCTGGGGAATGAGCAGTTCTTC
TRBD2	many	TRBV5-1	TRBJ2-5	CASSSPGREVLRETQYF	TGCGCCAGCAGCTCACCAGGGCGGGAGGTTCTTCGGGAGACCCAGTACTTC
NA	few	TRBV20-1	TRBJ1-2	CSSGTKTHSNYGYTF	TGCAGTTCCGGGACAAAAACTCATTCTAACTATGGCTACACCTTC